This TCR beta chain derives from a study of cytomegalovirus exposure and HLA in healthy donors. The length of the CDR3 is 13 residues. Per the germline V gene, CDR1 is SGHTA and CDR2 is FQGNSA. V was cut by 1 base and J by 6 bases, with 10 bases left in between. The primer mix had 60 Vbeta and 13 Jbeta primers. Clones were read by immunoSEQ multiplex PCR, and TCRdb kept only the in-frame ones, dropping some. Among around 200,000 clones listed, 77% were seen once. The genes are TRBV7-2 and TRBJ2-7; no definite D call. The clonotype originates from a woman aged 55 to 70 in good health and CMV-seropositive. The sequenced sample consisted of PBMCs. CDR3 residues: CASSLVGSGEQYF. The CDR3 nucleotides read TGTGCCAGCAGCTTAGTCGGTTCCGGCGAGCAGTACTTC.